The 29 T cell receptor beta chains listed next were all sequenced from one sample in a study of breast tumors, draining lymph nodes, adjacent tissues. Samples came from axillary lymph nodes draining the breast cancer. TCRdb reanalysed the multiplex PCR reads using MiXCR and keeps one entry per CDR3 protein. Here the sample spans over 200,000 distinct CDR3 sequences, roughly 32% being singletons. Sequencing used axillary lymph node tissue. The receptors stem from a female donor with breast cancer. Some clones in this sample may be carry-over from other donors' samples.

Ten or more counts support this clonotype. The chain employs TRBV7-9 and TRBJ1-3; D may be TRBD1 (5 bases). Trimming removed 1 base from V and 4 bases from J, with 8 bases in between. This CDR3 has 14 amino acids. CDR1 and CDR2 (germline): SEHNR, FQNEAQ (reference sequence). Here the CDR3 DNA reads TGTGCCAGCAGCTTAGGGGACCTAGGAAACACCATATATTTT. Encoded protein: CASSLGDLGNTIYF.

This clonotype was recorded at least ten times. The chain is built from TRBV6-1 and TRBJ1-5; D ambiguous. Germline CDR1 is MNHNS and CDR2 is SASEGT. This CDR3 spans 15 amino acids. Trimming took off 2 bases at V and 0 bases at J, with 8 bases between the two ends. The CDR3 coding sequence is TGTGCCAGCAGTGAACAGAGAGTTAGCAATCAGCCCCAGCATTTT. This gives the protein CASSEQRVSNQPQHF.

This clonotype came up a few times. This clone may be a read error of a much larger clone one base away. The rearrangement uses TRBV9 and TRBJ1-2; 10 bases fit TRBD1. This CDR3 has 15 amino acids. Germline V lookup: CDR1 SGDLS, CDR2 YYNGEE. CDR3 nucleotides: TGTGCCAGCAGCTTAGACGGGACAGGGGACTATGGCTCCACCTTC. Its translation: CASSLDGTGDYGSTF. The full variable domain, completed using reference TRBV9 and TRBJ1-2, is DSGVTQTPKHLITATGQRVTLRCSPRSGDLSVYWYQQSLDQGLQFLIQYYNGEERAKGNILERFSAQQFPDLHSELNLSSLELGDSALYFCASSLDGTGDYGSTFGSGTRLTVV.

Concerning this clonotype itself: A much larger clone lies one base from this, so it may be a read error. The chain uses TRBV11-2 and TRBJ2-5; 8 positions match TRBD2. The V gene's germline CDR1 is SGHAT and CDR2 FQNNGV. Losses at the gene ends were 8 bases for V and 5 bases for J; bases not matched to a gene: 13. CDR3 length equals 15 residues. In DNA form, the CDR3 reads TGTGCCAGCTCCGGGGGCGGGAGGACTTGGGAGACCCAGTACTTC. Encoded protein: CASSGGGRTWETQYF.

This clonotype was detected once. The chain joins TRBV5-1 to TRBJ1-1; no definite D call. The CDR3 runs 14 residues. Germline assignment: CDR1 SGHRS and CDR2 YFSETQ. V was clipped by 0 bases and J by 3 bases, with 9 bases between them. CDR3 in DNA: TGCGCCAGCAGCTTGGACGGGAGTTACACTGAAGCTTTCTTT. This codes for CASSLDGSYTEAFF.

This clonotype appeared many times. The genes are TRBV5-5 and TRBJ2-3, with 9 bases aligning to TRBD2. Per germline, CDR1 SGHKS and CDR2 YYEKEE (reference sequence). The CDR3 sequence is 16 residues long. Germline trimming cut 4 bases from V and 0 bases from J; bases unmatched to any gene: 6. The CDR3 region is CASSTWSGRSTDTQYF. CDR3 bases: TGTGCCAGCAGCACCTGGAGCGGGAGGAGCACAGATACGCAGTATTTT.

This clonotype was counted ten times or more. The chain links TRBV12-3 or TRBV12-4 to TRBJ2-7; D may be TRBD2 (7 bases). The V end lost 9 bases, the J end lost 2 bases, and 11 bases lay between the germline ends. This CDR3 comprises 12 residues. CDR3 in DNA: TGTGCCAGTGGGGGGGACACCTACGAGCAGTACTTC. This translates into CASGGDTYEQYF.

This clonotype was recorded at least ten times. The V and J genes are TRBV5-6 and TRBJ1-6, with TRBD1 matching over 7 bases. Germline trimming cut 4 bases from V and 7 bases from J; bases unmatched to any gene: 8. From germline, CDR1 is SGHDT and CDR2 YYEEEE. This CDR3 has 15 amino acids. The DNA for the CDR3 is TGTGCCAGCAGCACCGGACAGGCGTTGAATTCACCCCTCCACTTT. It is translated as CASSTGQALNSPLHF.

This chain uses TRBV7-9 with TRBJ1-4, with unresolved D. The CDR3 spans 16 residues. V was pared by 1 base and J by 7 bases, with 16 bases between. Germline V gives CDR1 SEHNR, CDR2 FQNEAQ (reference sequence). In DNA form, the CDR3 reads TGTGCCAGCAGCTTAGACGGGAGGGCGAACACTGAAAAACTGTTTTTT. Its translation: CASSLDGRANTEKLFF.

This clonotype was counted ten times or more. The chain uses TRBV5-5 and TRBJ2-3; the D call may be TRBD1 or TRBD2 (6 bases each). V was shortened by 5 bases and J by 5 bases, with 15 bases between the two germline ends. CDR1 and CDR2 from the germline V gene are SGHKS and YYEKEE (reference sequence). The CDR3 has 14 residues. The CDR3 coding sequence is TGTGCCAGCAGTGGAGGGGGAAGACAAGATACGCAGTATTTT. This sequence encodes CASSGGGRQDTQYF.

The table lists this clonotype with many counts. The chain carries TRBV18 and TRBJ2-7, with D unclear. Trimming stripped 5 bases from V and 3 bases from J, with 11 bases between. This CDR3 spans 13 amino acids. CDR1 KGHSH and CDR2 LQKENI come from the germline V gene. CDR3 sequence (DNA): TGTGCCAGCTCAGTGGCAAGAAGCTACGAGCAGTACTTC. Its protein is CASSVARSYEQYF.

To note about this clonotype: Without the conserved terminal phenylalanine or tryptophan, this CDR3 likely stems from a read error. It is unclear where the CDR3 begins or ends on the DNA, so no DNA is shown, and the CDR3 is as TCRdb lists it. This rearrangement joins TRBV12-3 or TRBV12-4 to TRBJ2-2; whether TRBD1, the table's D call, matches the DNA was not checked. The CDR3 has 9 residues if both end residues are counted. CDR3 in amino acids: CASSQNQGR.

The rearrangement joins TRBV29-1 to TRBJ2-5; D is unresolved. Trimming left V 8 bases short and J 4 bases short, with 8 bases between. The germline gives CDR1 SQVTM, CDR2 ANQGSEA. The length of the CDR3 is 10 residues. CDR3 nucleotide sequence: TGCAGCTTAAGGTTAGAGACCCAGTACTTC. It encodes CSLRLETQYF.

Only a few counts were recorded for this clonotype. The DNA for the CDR3 is TGTGCCAGCAGTTCCCCTCGGTTGGGCACAGATACGCAGTATTTT. Its protein product is CASSSPRLGTDTQYF. V usage is TRBV27 and J usage is TRBJ2-3, with unresolved D. Germline V gives CDR1 MNHEY, CDR2 SMNVEV (reference sequence). The CDR3 length is 15 residues. V shed 4 bases and J shed 1 base, with 12 bases lying between them.

A word on this clonotype: A clone one base away is much larger, so this may be a read error. The chain joins TRBV27 to TRBJ2-7, with 8 nucleotides matching TRBD1. This CDR3 has 15 residues. Trimming took 5 bases from V and 4 from J; bases not matched to a gene: 10. CDR1 MNHEY and CDR2 SMNVEV come from the germline V gene (reference sequence). The DNA of the CDR3 is TGTGCCAGCAGTATACCGGGACAGGAGACATACGAGCAGTACTTC. It translates to CASSIPGQETYEQYF.

This clonotype was recorded at least ten times. This chain connects TRBV7-6 to TRBJ2-5; the D gene is possibly TRBD2 (5 bases). This CDR3 has 16 residues. From germline, CDR1 is SGHVS and CDR2 FNYEAQ. The ends were cut back, 2 bases at V and 4 bases at J, with 17 bases in the middle. This CDR3 is CASSLRSSATRETQYF. The CDR3 DNA is TGTGCCAGCAGCTTACGTAGTAGCGCCACAAGAGAGACCCAGTACTTC.

This clonotype was found many times. The genes are TRBV9 and TRBJ1-5, with unresolved D. The germline CDR1 and CDR2 sequences are SGDLS and YYNGEE. Trimming removed 0 bases from V and 5 bases from J, with 3 bases in between. This CDR3 has 12 residues. The CDR3 bases are TGTGCCAGCAGCGTAGCAGATCAGCCCCAGCATTTT. Translation: CASSVADQPQHF. Supplemented by reference TRBV9 and TRBJ1-5, the full variable domain reads DSGVTQTPKHLITATGQRVTLRCSPRSGDLSVYWYQQSLDQGLQFLIQYYNGEERAKGNILERFSAQQFPDLHSELNLSSLELGDSALYFCASSVADQPQHFGDGTRLSIL.

This clonotype appeared many times. V usage is TRBV5-6 and J usage is TRBJ2-3, with TRBD1 identical over 7 bases. CDR1 SGHDT and CDR2 YYEEEE come from the germline V gene. After removal of 0 bases from V and 4 bases from J, the junction contained 5 bases not matched to a gene. The CDR3 loop spans 15 amino acids. The CDR3 nucleotides are TGTGCCAGCAGCTTGGTGACAGGGTTGGCAGATACGCAGTATTTT. This sequence encodes CASSLVTGLADTQYF.

This clonotype has just a few counts. A single base separates this from a much larger clone, so it may be a read error. This chain uses TRBV5-6 with TRBJ2-5, with TRBD2 as a possible D gene (6 bases). This CDR3 spans 14 amino acids. Germline loops: CDR1 SGHDT, CDR2 YYEEEE. V was trimmed by 0 bases and J by 7 bases, leaving 13 bases between them. The CDR3 spells CASSLVVTGRTQYF. CDR3 sequence (DNA): TGTGCCAGCAGCTTGGTGGTTACCGGGAGGACCCAGTACTTC.

This clonotype was found once. A much larger clone is a single base away; this may be a read error. The chain couples TRBV2 to TRBJ1-1; the match to TRBD1 covers 7 bases. CDR3 length: 14 residues. Per the germline V gene, CDR1 is SNHLY and CDR2 is FYNNEI. J gave up 4 bases and V 6 bases, and 8 bases lay outside the gene matches. CDR3 DNA sequence: TGTGCCAGCAGGCTAACAGGGGCGAGCACTGAAGCTTTCTTT. This codes for CASRLTGASTEAFF.

This rearrangement joins TRBV5-1 to TRBJ2-6, with D tentatively TRBD2 (5 bases). This CDR3 region has 14 residues. Germline V lookup: CDR1 SGHRS, CDR2 YFSETQ. Trimming shortened V by 3 bases and J by 3 bases, and 7 bases separated the two germline ends. CDR3 region: CASSSGFGANVLTF. The CDR3 nucleotides read TGCGCCAGCAGCTCGGGGTTTGGGGCCAACGTCCTGACTTTC.

This clonotype was seen many times. The rearrangement links TRBV12-3 or TRBV12-4 to TRBJ2-1; D not resolved. Trimming left V 2 bases short and J 5 bases short, with 7 bases between. This CDR3 spans 13 amino acids. The CDR3 loop is CASSLYPDNEQFF. In DNA form, the CDR3 reads TGTGCCAGCAGTTTATATCCGGACAATGAGCAGTTCTTC.

CDR3 sequence: CAISAVGNEKLFF. The CDR3 DNA sequence: TGTGCCATCAGTGCGGTGGGGAATGAAAAACTGTTTTTT. The J gene is TRBJ1-4, the V gene TRBV10-3; D gene ambiguous. V was clipped by 4 bases and J by 5 bases, with 8 bases between them. The CDR3 covers 13 residues. The germline V gene encodes CDR1 ENHRY and CDR2 SYGVKD.

A remark on this clonotype: One end of the junction varies from germline; a read error may be responsible. This rearrangement joins TRBV7-9 to TRBJ2-3, with D possibly TRBD1 on 6 matching bases. The CDR3 runs to 17 residues. Per germline, CDR1 SEHNR and CDR2 FQNEAQ (reference sequence). DNA of the CDR3: TGTGCCAGCAGCTTAGCCAACGTAGGGGCGCGGACAGATCCGCAGTATTTT. Amino acid sequence: CASSLANVGARTDPQYF.

This clonotype appeared many times. The genes are TRBV24-1 and TRBJ1-2, with 9 bases matching TRBD1. V lost 4 bases, J lost 8 bases, and 10 bases stayed unmatched. The CDR3 runs to 15 residues. CDR1 is KGHDR and CDR2 is SFDVKD in the germline V gene. The chain's CDR3 is CATSDSPGTGTGYTF. CDR3 coding DNA: TGTGCCACCAGTGACTCCCCCGGGACAGGGACCGGCTACACCTTC.

Ten or more counts support this clonotype. J is TRBJ2-7 and V is TRBV2; 11 bases are a match to TRBD2. Germline lookup yields CDR1 SNHLY and CDR2 FYNNEI. The V segment lost 7 bases and the J segment 1 base; nucleotides outside the gene matches: 15. The CDR3 is 18 amino acids. The CDR3 reads CASKPLGLAGGSSYEQYF. The CDR3 nucleotides are TGTGCCAGCAAGCCCCTTGGGCTAGCGGGAGGCTCATCCTACGAGCAGTACTTC.

This clonotype was seen ten or more times. The V and J genes are TRBV10-3 and TRBJ2-6; no clear D gene. The length of the CDR3 is 14 residues. The germline CDR1 and CDR2 sequences are ENHRY and SYGVKD. V lost 11 bases and J lost 0, with 11 bases in between. CDR3 DNA sequence: TGTGCCGGAAAACGAGACTCTGGGGCCAACGTCCTGACTTTC. Residues: CAGKRDSGANVLTF.

Remarks on this clonotype: One junction end disagrees with the germline gene, perhaps due to a read error. This rearrangement joins TRBV20-1 to TRBJ2-1, with a possible D match to TRBD2 (5 bases). The CDR3 is 16 residues long. Germline CDR1 reads DFQATT; CDR2 reads SNEGSKA (reference sequence). The CDR3 sequence is CSASRGSTKEQEERFF. The CDR3 nucleotides are TGCAGTGCTAGTAGAGGGAGTACCAAAGAGCAGGAGGAGCGGTTCTTC.

The genes are TRBV18 and TRBJ2-2; D is possibly TRBD1 or TRBD2 (6 bases each). V was trimmed by 0 bases and J by 4 bases, leaving 12 bases between them. From germline, CDR1 is KGHSH and CDR2 LQKENI. The CDR3 runs 16 residues. The CDR3 protein is CASSPPGGWGTGELFF. DNA of the CDR3: TGTGCCAGCTCACCACCCGGGGGCTGGGGCACCGGGGAGCTGTTTTTT.